This T cell receptor (beta chain) comes out of a study of cytomegalovirus exposure and HLA in healthy donors. General study results and limits: Some TCR beta chains (roughly 160 of them) were listed as cytomegalovirus-associated.

The germline V gene has CDR1 SGDLS and CDR2 YYNGEE. The CDR3 runs to 18 residues. V lost 0 bases and J lost 4; bases outside the gene matches: 8. Primers included in the PCR were 60 Vbeta and 13 Jbeta primers. Here immunoSEQ multiplex PCR was the method, and the copy in TCRdb shows in-frame clones only, minus some. The table lists around 120,000 clones, 60% to 85% of them singletons. A note on this clone: Its matching antigen is unknown.

The sample taken for sequencing was PBMCs. The source is a woman in her thirties or forties in good health and CMV-seronegative. This chain uses TRBV9 with TRBJ2-1; 12 positions match TRBD2. CDR3 region: CASSVAGTSGGTYNEQFF. CDR3 DNA sequence: TGTGCCAGCAGCGTAGCTGGAACTAGCGGGGGGACATACAATGAGCAGTTCTTC.